This section outlines one T cell receptor beta chain sequence together with its context. What it binds is unknown. The record originates from a study of T cell repertoires in aging, cancer and after chemotherapy. The study, taken as a whole, reports: Healthy donors lost TCR diversity with age mainly through richness, cancer patients through richness and evenness.

Multiplex touch-down PCR with TRB-A/B primers amplified rearranged V-D-J TRB sequences. MiXCR was run by TCRdb on the multiplex PCR reads, yielding one entry per CDR3 protein. The sample carries roughly 18,000 distinct CDR3 sequences, about 37% recorded once. TCR beta rearrangements were amplified from peripheral blood genomic DNA. Germline CDR1 and CDR2: MNHEY and SMNVEV (reference sequence). This CDR3 is built from 16 residues. The V gene lost 3 bases and the J gene lost 7 bases, with 21 bases spanning the gap. The TCR sequence derives from a human donor with a solid tumor. The chain recombines TRBV27 with TRBJ2-5, with D maybe TRBD1 (6 bases). The sequencing sample was made of blood. The DNA for the CDR3 is TGTGCCAGCAGTTTGGCAATTGGCAGGGAAGGGGGGACCCAGTACTTC. Residues: CASSLAIGREGGTQYF.